This entry lists 13 T cell receptor beta chains sequenced from one sample in a study of T cells in Graves' hyperthyroidism and ophthalmopathy. The TCR beta CDR3 regions underwent amplification using RNA transcripts as the source. HTBI primers were employed in a first-round RT-PCR of the TCR CDR3. In TCRdb, the multiplex PCR reads were re-called with MiXCR into one record per CDR3 protein. The sample has roughly 800,000 distinct CDR3 sequences, roughly 40% seen once; the top ten hold roughly 8.3%. The sequencing sample was made of blood. The receptors come from a man aged 18 to 29 with Graves' hyperthyroidism.

This clonotype was counted at least ten times. This rearrangement joins TRBV7-9 to TRBJ2-6; D remains unclear. The CDR3 is 13 amino acids. Between the trimmed V and J ends, which lost 9 bases and 1 base, there was a span of 7 bases. Germline V CDR1 and CDR2: SEHNR, FQNEAQ (reference sequence). CDR3 bases: TGTGCCAGTCCGTCATCTGGGGCCAACGTCCTGACTTTC. The encoded protein is CASPSSGANVLTF.

The V call is TRBV14, the J call TRBJ1-2, with a weak D call TRBD1 (6 bases). Germline lookup yields CDR1 SGHDN and CDR2 FVKESK. The CDR3 is made up of 15 amino acids. Trimming pared 1 base from V and 1 base from J, leaving 10 bases between. The CDR3 sequence is CASSQVRGVNYGYTF. CDR3 nucleotide sequence: TGTGCCAGCAGCCAAGTCAGGGGAGTTAACTATGGCTACACCTTC.

The rearrangement links TRBV6-5 to TRBJ1-1; D not certain. This CDR3 comprises 13 residues. Germline CDR1 MNHEY, CDR2 SVGAGI. V lost 2 bases and J lost 3, with 7 bases in between. CDR3: CASSYPSDTEAFF. The CDR3 nucleotides are TGTGCCAGCAGTTACCCTAGCGACACTGAAGCTTTCTTT.

The chain joins TRBV9 to TRBJ2-7; 10 positions agree with TRBD1. Germline trimming cut 3 bases from V and 6 bases from J; bases unmatched to any gene: 6. The germline V gene encodes CDR1 SGDLS and CDR2 YYNGEE. The CDR3 is 14 residues long. The CDR3 spells CASSGTGTGVEQYF. CDR3 in DNA: TGTGCCAGCAGCGGCACAGGGACAGGGGTCGAGCAGTACTTC.

In this sample, this clonotype turned up many times. This chain joins TRBV7-8 and TRBJ1-1, with D unresolved. Per the germline V gene, CDR1 is SGHVS and CDR2 is FQNEAQ. This CDR3 has 12 amino acids. Trimming left V 3 bases short and J 6 bases short, with 8 bases between. CDR3 in amino acids: CASSFQDPEAFF. In DNA form, the CDR3 reads TGTGCCAGCAGCTTCCAAGACCCTGAAGCTTTCTTT.

Only a few counts were recorded for this clonotype. The chain employs TRBV2 and TRBJ1-4, with TRBD1 as a possible D gene (5 bases). Germline loops: CDR1 SNHLY, CDR2 FYNNEI. The V end was cut by 4 bases, the J end by 4 bases, with 10 bases between. The CDR3 loop spans 14 amino acids. DNA for the CDR3: TGTGCCAGCAGTGTACGGGACGGTAATGAAAAACTGTTTTTT. This encodes CASSVRDGNEKLFF. The variable domain in full, completed from reference TRBV2 and TRBJ1-4, reads EPEVTQTPSHQVTQMGQEVILRCVPISNHLYFYWYRQILGQKVEFLVSFYNNEISEKSEIFDDQFSVERPDGSNFTLKIRSTKLEDSAMYFCASSVRDGNEKLFFGSGTQLSVL.

The sample holds one count of this clonotype. Compared with germline, one end of the junction differs, possibly owing to a read error. The chain carries TRBV10-3 and TRBJ1-2; the match to TRBD1 covers 9 bases. The germline CDR1 and CDR2 sequences are ENHRY and SYGVKD. This CDR3 has 17 residues. The DNA of the CDR3 is TGTGCCAGCAGTTACGATCCCACAGGGGGCCTAAAGTATGGCTACACCTTC. It specifies CASSYDPTGGLKYGYTF.

In this sample, this clonotype turned up many times. The chain carries TRBV19 and TRBJ1-2; D is possibly TRBD1 (6 bases). The CDR3 is 10 amino acids. V gave up 11 bases and J gave up 3 bases, with 7 bases separating them. From germline, CDR1 is LNHDA and CDR2 SQIVND (reference sequence). The DNA for the CDR3 is TGTGCCGCAGGGGACTATGGCTACACCTTC. Protein: CAAGDYGYTF.

This clonotype has a count of ten or more. The genes are TRBV7-8 and TRBJ2-5; TRBD1 agrees at 8 bases. The V gene's germline CDR1 is SGHVS and CDR2 FQNEAQ. The CDR3 spans 14 residues. J was trimmed by 3 bases and V by 5 bases; bases with no gene match: 5. DNA of the CDR3: TGTGCCAGCAGCCACGGGACAGGCAAAGAGACCCAGTACTTC. Translation gives CASSHGTGKETQYF.

This clonotype was recorded only once. A read error may explain this, as a much larger clone is one base away. The chain combines TRBV20-1 with TRBJ1-5; no clear D. CDR1 and CDR2 from the germline V gene are DFQATT and SNEGSKA (reference sequence). CDR3 length equals 16 residues. V was pared by 3 bases and J by 3 bases, with 18 bases between. CDR3 bases: TGCAGTGCTAGGCCCCCGGGCTTACGGGACAATCAGCCCCAGCATTTT. Protein sequence: CSARPPGLRDNQPQHF.

This clonotype was recorded many times. CDR3 region: CATSRDQGGTYEQYF. The CDR3 DNA reads as TGTGCCACCAGCAGAGATCAAGGGGGGACCTACGAGCAGTACTTC. The chain employs TRBV15 and TRBJ2-7; D may match TRBD1 or TRBD2 (6 bases each). CDR3 length: 15 residues. V was clipped by 0 bases and J by 2 bases, with 11 bases between them. Germline-derived CDR1 and CDR2 are LNHNV and YYDKDF (reference sequence).

The table lists this clonotype with many counts. The V call is TRBV19, the J call TRBJ1-1, with D perhaps matching TRBD1 (5 bases). Germline V gene lookup returns CDR1 LNHDA and CDR2 SQIVND (reference sequence). This CDR3 spans 11 amino acids. Trimming cost V 6 bases and J 6 bases, with 8 bases left between them. CDR3 in DNA: TGTGCCAGTAGGACAGAAGCTGAAGCTTTCTTT. Translation gives CASRTEAEAFF.

This clonotype was counted at least ten times. The CDR3 loop reads CSVDSSWQGIHGYTF. CDR3 nucleotide sequence: TGCAGCGTTGATTCCTCGTGGCAGGGAATCCATGGCTACACCTTC. V usage is TRBV29-1 and J usage is TRBJ1-2; TRBD1 is a possible D gene (5 bases). With 3 bases removed from V and 6 bases from J, the gap between germline ends came to 20 bases. Per the germline V gene, CDR1 is SQVTM and CDR2 is ANQGSEA. This CDR3 comprises 15 residues.